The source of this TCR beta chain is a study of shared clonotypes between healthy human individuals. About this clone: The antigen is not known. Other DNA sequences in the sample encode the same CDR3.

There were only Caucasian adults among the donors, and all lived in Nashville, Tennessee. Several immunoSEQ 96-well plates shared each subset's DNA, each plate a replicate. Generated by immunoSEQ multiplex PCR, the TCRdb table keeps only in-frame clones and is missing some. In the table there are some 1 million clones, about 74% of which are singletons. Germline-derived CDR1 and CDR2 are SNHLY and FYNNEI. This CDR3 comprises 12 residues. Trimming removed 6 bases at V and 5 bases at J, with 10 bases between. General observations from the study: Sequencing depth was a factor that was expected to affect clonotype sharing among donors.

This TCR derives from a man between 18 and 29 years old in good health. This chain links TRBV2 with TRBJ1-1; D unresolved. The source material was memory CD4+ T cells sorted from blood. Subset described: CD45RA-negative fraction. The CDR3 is CASSRDRTEAFF. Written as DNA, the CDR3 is TGTGCCAGCAGCCGAGACCGGACTGAAGCTTTCTTT.